One T cell receptor (beta chain) is described in this entry. TCRdb passed the 5' RACE reads through MiXCR, listing each CDR3 protein once. The table records about 340,000 distinct CDR3 sequences, around an eighth of them present only once. The sample is drawn from a study of T cells after yellow fever vaccination. Deletions cut 0 bases from V and 9 bases from J, with 13 bases between. Germline-derived CDR1 and CDR2 are SGHRS and YFSETQ. This CDR3 is 15 amino acids long. V gene TRBV5-1 combines with J gene TRBJ1-6; no clear D. Source: CD4+ T cells sorted from PBMCs, taken 15 days after the yellow fever booster vaccination. The TCR comes from a young man who received the YFV17D yellow fever vaccine. CDR3 sequence: CASSLAAPESSPLHF. CDR3 sequence (DNA): TGCGCCAGCAGCTTGGCCGCGCCAGAGTCTTCACCCCTCCACTTT.